The 15 T cell receptor beta chains given below trace back to one sample, sequenced in a study of cytomegalovirus exposure and HLA in healthy donors. This table comes from immunoSEQ multiplex PCR, and its TCRdb copy is limited to in-frame clones, with some not included. The table records 150,000 to 200,000 clones, nearly 90% of them present only once. Sequencing was performed on PBMCs. These TCRs come from a woman in her late teens or twenties in good health and CMV-seropositive.

The chain recombines TRBV11-3 with TRBJ1-1; a weak D match, TRBD1 (5 bases). The CDR3 has 13 amino acids. Per germline, CDR1 SGHNT and CDR2 YENEEA. Trimming pared 4 bases from V and 7 bases from J, leaving 13 bases between. Here the CDR3 reads CASSSRQSYEAFF. The DNA for the CDR3 is TGTGCCAGCAGCTCCCGACAGTCCTATGAAGCTTTCTTT.

The rearrangement uses TRBV13 and TRBJ2-3; tentatively, D is TRBD1 (6 bases). The CDR3 runs 17 residues. Germline V gives CDR1 PRHDT, CDR2 FYEKMQ (reference sequence). V lost 3 bases, J lost 0 bases, and 16 bases lay in between. For the CDR3, the DNA is TGTGCCAGCAGCTTTATCAGGGGAGCCGCTAGCACAGATACGCAGTATTTT. This sequence encodes CASSFIRGAASTDTQYF.

This chain links TRBV9 with TRBJ2-1; 7 nucleotides match TRBD1. Germline lookup yields CDR1 SGDLS and CDR2 YYNGEE. The CDR3 covers 15 residues. The J segment lost 7 bases and the V segment lost 0 bases, leaving 7 bases of the junction unmatched. CDR3 loop: CASSVGPGGTNEQFF. CDR3 nucleotides: TGTGCCAGCAGCGTAGGTCCAGGGGGTACAAATGAGCAGTTCTTC.

The chain couples TRBV18 to TRBJ2-5, with 7 nucleotides matching TRBD1. Germline CDR1 reads KGHSH; CDR2 reads LQKENI. The CDR3 is made up of 14 amino acids. V was clipped by 3 bases and J by 5 bases; unmatched bases: 6. Here the CDR3 reads CASSPGQPAETQYF. The CDR3 DNA follows: TGTGCCAGCTCACCGGGACAGCCGGCGGAGACCCAGTACTTC.

This sequence joins TRBV28 and TRBJ2-7; D perhaps matches TRBD2 (5 bases). Germline CDR1 reads MDHEN; CDR2 reads SYDVKM. The CDR3 has 14 residues. Trimming removed 7 bases at V and 5 bases at J, with 18 bases between. CDR3 region: CASTIPGVFNEQYF. The CDR3 bases are TGTGCCAGCACCATCCCCGGGGTTTTCAACGAGCAGTACTTC. Full variable domain (missing parts from reference TRBV28 and TRBJ2-7): DVKVTQSSRYLVKRTGEKVFLECVQDMDHENMFWYRQDPGLGLRLIYFSYDVKMKEKGDIPEGYSVSREKKERFSLILESASTNQTSMYLCASTIPGVFNEQYFGPGTRLTVT.

V usage is TRBV5-1 and J usage is TRBJ2-7, with D possibly being TRBD1 (6 bases). Germline assignment: CDR1 SGHRS and CDR2 YFSETQ. Trimming took off 1 base at V and 6 bases at J, with 14 bases between the two ends. This CDR3 spans 14 amino acids. The CDR3 coding sequence is TGCGCCAGCAGCTTGCTAGGGGGTCAAGGCGAGCAGTACTTC. As protein: CASSLLGGQGEQYF.

The genes are TRBV9 and TRBJ2-5; 8 nucleotides agree with TRBD2. The length of the CDR3 is 16 residues. Trimming removed 3 bases from V and 4 bases from J; junction bases left unmatched: 11. The germline V gene encodes CDR1 SGDLS and CDR2 YYNGEE. The CDR3, as DNA: TGTGCCAGCAGCGATCCGGGACTAGGTCAAGGAGAGACCCAGTACTTC. Protein sequence: CASSDPGLGQGETQYF. Together with reference TRBV9 and TRBJ2-5, the CDR3 gives the full variable domain: DSGVTQTPKHLITATGQRVTLRCSPRSGDLSVYWYQQSLDQGLQFLIQYYNGEERAKGNILERFSAQQFPDLHSELNLSSLELGDSALYFCASSDPGLGQGETQYFGPGTRLLVL.

The V gene is TRBV4-3, the J gene TRBJ2-7, with 7 bases fitting TRBD1. The V segment lost 4 bases and the J segment 3 bases; nucleotides outside the gene matches: 6. The CDR3 covers 14 residues. CDR1 and CDR2 from the germline V gene are LGHNA and YSLEER. The CDR3 here is CASSPEGQHYEQYF. The CDR3 region has the DNA TGCGCCAGCAGCCCCGAGGGACAGCACTACGAGCAGTACTTC.

This clone has only one observation. The CDR3 bases are TGCGCCAGCAGCCAAGATTGGACAGGGGGGCTCACAACTAATGAAAAACTGTTTTTT. Protein product: CASSQDWTGGLTTNEKLFF. The V and J genes are TRBV4-3 and TRBJ1-4; 10 nucleotides align to TRBD1. Germline V lookup: CDR1 LGHNA, CDR2 YSLEER. This CDR3 spans 19 amino acids. The V segment lost 0 bases and the J segment 0 bases; nucleotides outside the gene matches: 7.

This clone turned up a few times. This sequence joins TRBV7-2 and TRBJ2-7; 9 nucleotides align to TRBD1. Trimming at V came to 1 base and at J to 5 bases, leaving 6 bases not matched to a gene. This CDR3 spans 15 amino acids. Germline V gene lookup returns CDR1 SGHTA and CDR2 FQGNSA. CDR3 sequence: CASSLVGDRADEQYF. The CDR3 region has the DNA TGTGCCAGCAGCTTAGTTGGGGACAGGGCTGACGAGCAGTACTTC.

The chain is built from TRBV11-3 and TRBJ1-1, with 7 bases aligning to TRBD1. Per the germline V gene, CDR1 is SGHNT and CDR2 is YENEEA. The CDR3 has 14 residues. V was pared by 6 bases and J by 4 bases, with 8 bases of the junction left unmatched. The CDR3 DNA reads as TGTGCCAGCAGTAAAGGGGGCTCCCCCACTGAAGCTTTCTTT. It is translated as CASSKGGSPTEAFF.

This clone was counted once. The J gene is TRBJ2-7, the V gene TRBV6-1, with 9 bases identical to TRBD1. Germline values: CDR1 MNHNS, CDR2 SASEGT. Germline trimming cut 5 bases from V and 4 bases from J; bases unmatched to any gene: 9. The CDR3 totals 15 residues. The CDR3 DNA is TGTGCCAGCAGTACAGGGGGCTCCTATGGATACGAGCAGTACTTC. Translating it yields CASSTGGSYGYEQYF.

The gene calls are TRBV5-6 and TRBJ2-7; D perhaps matches TRBD1 (6 bases). Germline CDR1 and CDR2: SGHDT and YYEEEE. The CDR3 spans 15 residues. The V end lost 7 bases, the J end lost 2 bases, and 19 bases lay between the germline ends. Here the CDR3 reads CASLDWTADTYEQYF. The CDR3 DNA is TGTGCCAGCTTAGATTGGACAGCTGATACCTACGAGCAGTACTTC. The full variable domain, with the rest looked up from reference TRBV5-6 and TRBJ2-7, is DAGVTQSPTHLIKTRGQQVTLRCSPKSGHDTVSWYQQALGQGPQFIFQYYEEEERQRGNFPDRFSGHQFPNYSSELNVNALLLGDSALYLCASLDWTADTYEQYFGPGTRLTVT.

The V gene is TRBV11-3, the J gene TRBJ1-3; 9 bases are a match to TRBD1. There are 18 residues in the CDR3. Germline CDR1 and CDR2: SGHNT and YENEEA. The junction had 13 bases not matched to a gene; V was cut back by 5 bases and J by 2 bases. In DNA form, the CDR3 reads TGTGCCAGCAGCGTCCGGGACAGGGATTCTTTTCCTGGAAACACCATATATTTT. Its protein product is CASSVRDRDSFPGNTIYF.

This rearrangement joins TRBV2 to TRBJ1-3; D gene uncertain. This CDR3 has 15 residues. The germline CDR1 and CDR2 sequences are SNHLY and FYNNEI. V was trimmed by 6 bases and J by 0 bases, leaving 12 bases between them. This chain's CDR3 is CASRTTALSGNTIYF. DNA for the CDR3: TGTGCCAGCAGGACCACAGCTCTCTCTGGAAACACCATATATTTT.